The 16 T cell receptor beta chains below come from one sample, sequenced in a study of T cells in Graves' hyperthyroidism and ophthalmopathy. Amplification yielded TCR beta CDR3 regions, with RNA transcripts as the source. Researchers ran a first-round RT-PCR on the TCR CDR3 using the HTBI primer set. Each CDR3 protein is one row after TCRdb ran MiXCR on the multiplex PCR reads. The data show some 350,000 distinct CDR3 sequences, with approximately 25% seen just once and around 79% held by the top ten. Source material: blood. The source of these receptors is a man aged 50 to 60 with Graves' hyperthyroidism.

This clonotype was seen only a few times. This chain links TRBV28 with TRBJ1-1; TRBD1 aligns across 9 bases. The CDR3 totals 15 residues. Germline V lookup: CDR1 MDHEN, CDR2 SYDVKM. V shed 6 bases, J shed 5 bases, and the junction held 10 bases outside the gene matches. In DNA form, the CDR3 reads TGTGCCAGCAGCTCCCAGGGACAGGGAGATACTGAAGCTTTCTTT. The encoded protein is CASSSQGQGDTEAFF. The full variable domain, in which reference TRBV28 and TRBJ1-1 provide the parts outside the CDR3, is DVKVTQSSRYLVKRTGEKVFLECVQDMDHENMFWYRQDPGLGLRLIYFSYDVKMKEKGDIPEGYSVSREKKERFSLILESASTNQTSMYLCASSSQGQGDTEAFFGQGTRLTVV.

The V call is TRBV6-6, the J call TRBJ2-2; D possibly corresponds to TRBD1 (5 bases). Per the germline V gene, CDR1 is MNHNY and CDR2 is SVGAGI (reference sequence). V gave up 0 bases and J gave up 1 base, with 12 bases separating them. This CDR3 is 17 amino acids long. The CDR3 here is CASSYSQPTENTGELFF. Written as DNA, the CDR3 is TGTGCCAGCAGTTACTCTCAGCCGACAGAGAACACCGGGGAGCTGTTTTTT.

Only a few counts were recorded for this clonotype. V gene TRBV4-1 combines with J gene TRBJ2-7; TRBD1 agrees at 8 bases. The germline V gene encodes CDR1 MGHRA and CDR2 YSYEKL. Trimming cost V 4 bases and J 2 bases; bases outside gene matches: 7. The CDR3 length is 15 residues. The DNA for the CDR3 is TGCGCCAGCAGCCCCCAGGGGGCTTCACCCTACGAGCAGTACTTC. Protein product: CASSPQGASPYEQYF.

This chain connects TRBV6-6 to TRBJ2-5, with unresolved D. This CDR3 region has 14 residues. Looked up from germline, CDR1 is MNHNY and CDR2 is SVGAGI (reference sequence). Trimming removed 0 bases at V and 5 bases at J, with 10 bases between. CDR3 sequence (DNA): TGTGCCAGCAGTTACTCAGGTTCCAGGGAGACCCAGTACTTC. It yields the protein CASSYSGSRETQYF.

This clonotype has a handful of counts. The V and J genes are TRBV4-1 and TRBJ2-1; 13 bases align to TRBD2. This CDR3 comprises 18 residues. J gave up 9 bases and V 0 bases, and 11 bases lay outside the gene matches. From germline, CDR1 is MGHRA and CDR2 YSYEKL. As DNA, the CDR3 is TGCGCCAGCAGCCAAGATCCACTCGGACTAGCGGGAGCGGTTGAGCAGTTCTTC. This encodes CASSQDPLGLAGAVEQFF.

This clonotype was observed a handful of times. DNA for the CDR3: TGCAGCGTGGCCCGACTAGGGGATGATGAGCAGTTCTTC. Encoded protein: CSVARLGDDEQFF. The chain carries TRBV29-1 and TRBJ2-1; D is perhaps TRBD2 (6 bases). V dropped 6 bases and J dropped 8 bases, with 17 bases sitting between them. This CDR3 contains 13 residues. Germline lookup yields CDR1 SQVTM and CDR2 ANQGSEA.

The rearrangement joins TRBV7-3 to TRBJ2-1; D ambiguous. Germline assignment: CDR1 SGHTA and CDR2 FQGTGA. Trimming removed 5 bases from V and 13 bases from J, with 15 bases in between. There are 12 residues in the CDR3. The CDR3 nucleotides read TGTGCCAGCAGCCTGAGCGAGAGTAGACAGTTCTTC. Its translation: CASSLSESRQFF. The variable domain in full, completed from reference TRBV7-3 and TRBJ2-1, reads GAGVSQTPSNKVTEKGKYVELRCDPISGHTALYWYRQSLGQGPEFLIYFQGTGAADDSGLPNDRFFAVRPEGSVSTLKIQRTERGDSAVYLCASSLSESRQFFGPGTRLTVL.

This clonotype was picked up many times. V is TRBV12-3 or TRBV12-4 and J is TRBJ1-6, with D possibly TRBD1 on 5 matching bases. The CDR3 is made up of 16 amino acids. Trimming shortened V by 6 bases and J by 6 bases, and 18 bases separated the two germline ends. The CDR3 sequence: CASSSSRAQGNSPLHF. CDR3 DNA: TGTGCCAGCAGCTCCAGTAGGGCGCAGGGTAATTCACCCCTCCACTTT.

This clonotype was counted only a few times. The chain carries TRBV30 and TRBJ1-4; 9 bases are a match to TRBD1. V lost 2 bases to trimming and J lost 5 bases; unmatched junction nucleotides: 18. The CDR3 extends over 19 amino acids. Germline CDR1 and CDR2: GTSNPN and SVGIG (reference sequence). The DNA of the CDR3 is TGTGCCTGGAGTACCCTGACAGGGGGAATCACCTTATCAAATGAAAAACTGTTTTTT. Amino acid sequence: CAWSTLTGGITLSNEKLFF.

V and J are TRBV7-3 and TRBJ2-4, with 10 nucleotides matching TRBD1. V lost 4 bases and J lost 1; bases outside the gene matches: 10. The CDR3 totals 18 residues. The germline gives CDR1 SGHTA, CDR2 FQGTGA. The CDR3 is CASSSNGQGVGAKNIQYF. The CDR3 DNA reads TGTGCCAGCAGCTCAAATGGACAGGGGGTGGGGGCCAAAAACATTCAGTACTTC.

The CDR3 coding sequence is TGTGCCAGCAGTGAATTGGCTAGTCGGAAGTTCTTC. Protein: CASSELASRKFF. The J gene is TRBJ2-1, the V gene TRBV2; D not resolved. The CDR3 consists of 12 residues. The V gene's germline CDR1 is SNHLY and CDR2 FYNNEI. V gave up 2 bases and J gave up 14 bases, with 13 bases separating them.

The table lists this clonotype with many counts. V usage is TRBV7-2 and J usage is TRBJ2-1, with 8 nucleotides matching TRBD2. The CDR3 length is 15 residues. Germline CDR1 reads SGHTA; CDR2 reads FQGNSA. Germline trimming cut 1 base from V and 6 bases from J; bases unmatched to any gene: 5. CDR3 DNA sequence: TGTGCCAGCAGCTTAGAAGGCCGGGAGGGCAATGAGCAGTTCTTC. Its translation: CASSLEGREGNEQFF. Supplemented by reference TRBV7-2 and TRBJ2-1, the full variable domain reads GAGVSQSPSNKVTEKGKDVELRCDPISGHTALYWYRQSLGQGLEFLIYFQGNSAPDKSGLPSDRFSAERTGGSVSTLTIQRTQQEDSAVYLCASSLEGREGNEQFFGPGTRLTVL.

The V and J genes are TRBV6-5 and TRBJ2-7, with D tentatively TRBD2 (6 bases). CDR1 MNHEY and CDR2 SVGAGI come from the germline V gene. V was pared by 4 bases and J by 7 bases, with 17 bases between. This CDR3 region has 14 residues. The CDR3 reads CASSLPGPRGEQYF. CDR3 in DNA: TGTGCCAGCAGTTTACCAGGGCCCCGGGGGGAGCAGTACTTC.

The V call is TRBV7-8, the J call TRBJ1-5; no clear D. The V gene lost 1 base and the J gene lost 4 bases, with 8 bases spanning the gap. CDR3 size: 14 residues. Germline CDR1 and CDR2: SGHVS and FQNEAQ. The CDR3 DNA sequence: TGTGCCAGCAGCTTAGTCATGACTAATCAGCCCCAGCATTTT. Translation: CASSLVMTNQPQHF. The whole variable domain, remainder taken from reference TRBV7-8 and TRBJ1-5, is GAGVSQSPRYKVAKRGQDVALRCDPISGHVSLFWYQQALGQGPEFLTYFQNEAQLDKSGLPSDRFFAERPEGSVSTLKIQRTQQEDSAVYLCASSLVMTNQPQHFGDGTRLSIL.

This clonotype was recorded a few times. This chain's CDR3 is CATSRDQGMSGPQHF. The CDR3 nucleotides read TGTGCCACCAGCAGAGATCAGGGAATGTCAGGGCCCCAGCATTTT. This chain links TRBV15 with TRBJ1-5; D might be TRBD1 (5 bases). This CDR3 comprises 15 residues. Trimming pared 0 bases from V and 9 bases from J, leaving 15 bases between. Per the germline V gene, CDR1 is LNHNV and CDR2 is YYDKDF (reference sequence).

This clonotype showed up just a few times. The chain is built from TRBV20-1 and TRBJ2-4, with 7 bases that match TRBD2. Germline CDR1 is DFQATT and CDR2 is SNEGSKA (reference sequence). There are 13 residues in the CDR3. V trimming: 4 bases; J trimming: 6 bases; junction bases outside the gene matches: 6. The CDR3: CSAIPIAGNIQYF. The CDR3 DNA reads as TGCAGTGCTATCCCCATAGCGGGAAACATTCAGTACTTC.